This TCR beta chain came from a study of blood T cells in healthy people across ages (dated by TCRdb to between 2014 and 2017). With regard to the full study: In model experiments, roughly one uniquely barcoded TCR beta cDNA molecule per two T cells was captured by template switching. Using the same blood draw, the study looked at two additional independent replicas of 1 million unique cDNA reads for two donors, one aged 18 to 30 and the other aged 80 or older. Donors of different ages were randomly distributed across sequencing lanes to avoid experimental bias. The study measured age-related changes in TCR beta repertoire diversity using deep sequencing normalized with unique cDNA molecular identifiers. Donors were grouped into four age groups: young (average about 15 years), middle-aged (roughly 38), aged (62) and long-lived (82). What the study reported, not specific to this receptor: Donor CMV infection status was unknown, potentially confounding age-related changes in expanded clonotypes. The percentage of naive T cells measured by flow cytometry correlated strongly with observed TCR beta diversity. As age increased, observed TCR beta diversity per million T cells dropped in a roughly linear way, and a significant reduction was already evident by age 40. Conclusive comparison of naive and antigen-experienced compartments was prevented by the profiling of bulk unsorted PBMCs. Compared with the aged group, the long-lived group had more naive CD4+ T cells, fewer expanded clones and increased TCR diversity, a pattern suggesting age selection. Estimates of total diversity based on one million sequenced T cells were considered lower bounds and underestimates.

The donors were 40 or so Caucasian individuals from Russia, aged roughly 6 to 90 years, who were systemically healthy. About 10 milliliters of peripheral blood were drawn from each donor into EDTA-treated Vacutainer tubes. Ficoll-Paque density-gradient centrifugation was used to isolate PBMCs, with at least 6.5 million obtained per sample. Trizol reagent was used to extract total RNA from the PBMCs, yielding at least 5 micrograms per sample. For every donor, flow cytometry on a PBMC aliquot measured the percentage of naive CD45RAhigh/CD27high T cells. The CDR3, cysteine through phenylalanine, is 15 amino acids long. Only the CDR3 region is kept as DNA, spanning 45 bases read in frame from base 1. V was cut back by 3 bases and J by 6 bases, leaving a gap of 18 bases between them. From the germline V gene (reference sequence), CDR1 is DFQATT and CDR2 is SNEGSKA. Receptor libraries were prepared by 5' RACE. Sequencing was carried out with an Illumina HiSeq 2500. A second PCR of about 7 to 12 cycles was performed with a sample-barcoded 5' primer and a J-beta primer mix. Each TCR beta cDNA molecule received a unique molecular identifier from a template-switch 5' adaptor carrying 12 random nucleotides. Each sample yielded at least 2.5 million CDR3-containing paired-end reads. First-strand cDNA was synthesized from all RNA with the Mint cDNA synthesis kit, primed by a TRBC-specific oligonucleotide. After uracil-DNA glycosylase treatment, a first 18-cycle PCR used universal primers M1SS and BC2_uni_R on all cDNA. From the authors' description of their analysis: Normalization of each sample was performed by random selection of 1 million high-quality reads, each carrying a distinct molecular identifier. Reads sharing molecular identifiers were discarded rather than binned into consensus sequences. MiTCR, set to a Q25 quality threshold and the strictest error-elimination algorithm, was used for CDR3 identification, clonotype clustering and error correction. A nonparametric unseen species model with Euler transformation was used to estimate lower-bound total TCR beta diversity. TCRdb reanalyzed the raw reads on its own, using fastp at Q25 for trimming and MiXCR for clone calling, and kept in-frame beta chains. All rows with the same CDR3 protein become a single entry with the most common DNA and genes. These V and J calls rely on TCRdb rather than the paper's analysis. The sample profile shows approximately 1.5 million distinct CDR3 sequences; around 36% of them were found once. The top ten hold around 11% of the sample.

This clonotype has a handful of counts. It has no known antigen specificity. No qualities accompany the bases; no much larger clone lies one base away. The rearranged segments are TRBV20-1 and TRBJ2-1; TRBD2 might be the D gene, on 6 matching bases. Source material: blood. The clonotype originates from a woman aged 25 to 45 in good health. The DNA is as follows: TGCAGTGCTAGTCAGTTGGACGGGAGAGGCAATGAGCAGTTCTTC. Translated, it gives CSASQLDGRGNEQFF.